The present TCR beta chain was sequenced within a study of T cell responses to AZD1222 COVID-19 vaccine. Findings and limits, study-wide: Mostly white British, mostly female donors; authors suggested clonal diversity may be underestimated. Sampling captured repertoires only after the peak T cell response.

In regard to this clone: What it binds is unknown.

TCRdb's copy holds only in-frame clones and misses some; the assay was immunoSEQ multiplex PCR. The data contain about 100,000 clones, more than 75% of them singletons. J was trimmed by 7 bases and V by 2 bases; bases with no gene match: 4. CDR1 MNHEY and CDR2 SVGAGI come from the germline V gene. This CDR3 has 13 amino acids. V gene TRBV6-5 combines with J gene TRBJ1-1, with 7 bases identical to TRBD1. This TCR was sampled from an adult in good health. Sequencing used peripheral blood, obtained on day 0 of AZD1222 vaccination. CDR3 in DNA: TGTGCCAGCAGTTACATGGGACAGCGTGAAGCTTTCTTT. As protein: CASSYMGQREAFF.